These 20 T cell receptor beta chains came from one sample sequenced in a study of response to subunit inactivated influenza vaccine. TCRdb reanalysed the RT-PCR reads using MiXCR and keeps one entry per CDR3 protein. This sample yields 500,000 or so distinct CDR3 sequences, of which 16% are seen a single time; 3% belongs to the top ten. The sample was CD4+ T cells sorted from PBMCs, taken around 25 months after vaccination. The receptors were sampled from a man between 45 and 75 years old who received an inactivated influenza vaccine.

This clonotype appeared a few times. The gene calls are TRBV28 and TRBJ2-2; TRBD2 matches at 11 bases. Trimming cost V 6 bases and J 6 bases; bases outside gene matches: 6. Germline V CDR1 and CDR2: MDHEN, SYDVKM. This CDR3 contains 15 residues. This chain's CDR3 is CASSHSGGAAGELFF. The CDR3 DNA sequence: TGTGCCAGCAGCCATAGCGGGGGGGCTGCCGGGGAGCTGTTTTTT.

The chain joins TRBV18 to TRBJ2-7; either TRBD1 or TRBD2 may supply D (6 bases each). The CDR3 is 13 residues long. Trimming took off 4 bases at V and 5 bases at J, with 12 bases between the two ends. CDR1 is KGHSH, CDR2 LQKENI, per germline. The CDR3 nucleotides read TGTGCCAGCTCACGGGGGGCCAGGGACGAGCAGTACTTC. Protein product: CASSRGARDEQYF.

This sequence joins TRBV29-1 and TRBJ2-5; no reliable D call. V was shortened by 6 bases and J by 2 bases, with 10 bases between the two germline ends. The CDR3 consists of 12 residues. In germline, CDR1 is SQVTM, CDR2 ANQGSEA. CDR3 in amino acids: CSVVPQQETQYF. The CDR3 DNA reads as TGCAGCGTCGTACCGCAACAAGAGACCCAGTACTTC.

This clonotype was picked up many times. The gene calls are TRBV7-2 and TRBJ2-3; D unresolved. Per germline, CDR1 SGHTA and CDR2 FQGNSA. V lost 10 bases to trimming and J lost 2 bases, with 10 bases between them. The CDR3 runs to 12 residues. CDR3 nucleotides: TGTGCCACGGGCGGATACACAGATACGCAGTATTTT. Amino acids: CATGGYTDTQYF.

The chain combines TRBV5-4 with TRBJ2-7, with a tentative D call TRBD1 (5 bases). Trimming took 1 base from V and 2 from J, leaving 10 bases between them. The germline V gene encodes CDR1 SGHNT and CDR2 YYREEE (reference sequence). This CDR3 region has 14 residues. The CDR3 coding sequence is TGTGCCAGCAGCTTGTACAGGACCCCCTACGAGCAGTACTTC. Encoded protein: CASSLYRTPYEQYF.

This clonotype was detected a few times. DNA for the CDR3: TGTGCCAGCAGCTTACCGGACAGGGACTATGGCTACACCTTC. It is translated as CASSLPDRDYGYTF. The chain is built from TRBV7-9 and TRBJ1-2; 8 bases align to TRBD1. Losses at the gene ends were 2 bases for V and 3 bases for J; bases not matched to a gene: 2. Germline values: CDR1 SEHNR, CDR2 FQNEAQ (reference sequence). CDR3 length: 14 amino acids.

J is TRBJ2-1 and V is TRBV7-2; TRBD2 might be the D (5 bases). Between the trimmed V and J ends, which lost 4 bases and 7 bases, there was a span of 17 bases. This CDR3 is built from 15 residues. CDR1 is SGHTA, CDR2 FQGNSA, per germline. The CDR3: CASSSPRVFDNEQFF. CDR3 nucleotide sequence: TGTGCCAGCAGCTCGCCGCGGGTCTTCGATAATGAGCAGTTCTTC. Full variable domain (outside the CDR3, taken from reference TRBV7-2 and TRBJ2-1): GAGVSQSPSNKVTEKGKDVELRCDPISGHTALYWYRQSLGQGLEFLIYFQGNSAPDKSGLPSDRFSAERTGGSVSTLTIQRTQQEDSAVYLCASSSPRVFDNEQFFGPGTRLTVL.

This clonotype showed up just a few times. V usage is TRBV7-2 and J usage is TRBJ1-4; D remains unclear. The CDR3 runs 15 residues. Germline CDR1 is SGHTA and CDR2 is FQGNSA. The V end lost 5 bases, the J end lost 0 bases, and 10 bases lay between the germline ends. The CDR3: CASSPYRATNEKLFF. CDR3 in DNA: TGTGCCAGCAGCCCCTACAGAGCAACTAATGAAAAACTGTTTTTT.

The rearrangement links TRBV7-8 to TRBJ1-3; no clear D gene. Germline assignment: CDR1 SGHVS and CDR2 FQNEAQ. CDR3 length: 16 residues. Trimming stripped 2 bases from V and 0 bases from J, with 11 bases between. CDR3 coding DNA: TGTGCCAGCAGCTTAAGGGCAGACAACTCTGGAAACACCATATATTTT. It yields the protein CASSLRADNSGNTIYF.

The chain joins TRBV7-2 to TRBJ2-3; possible D gene TRBD2, 5 bases. The length of the CDR3 is 15 residues. V lost 5 bases and J lost 0, with 12 bases in between. CDR1 is SGHTA, CDR2 FQGNSA, per germline. The CDR3 loop is CASSRRRYSTDTQYF. CDR3 bases: TGTGCCAGCAGCCGACGGAGGTATAGCACAGATACGCAGTATTTT.

The chain employs TRBV6-1 and TRBJ2-3; 7 bases are a match to TRBD1. The CDR3 has 15 amino acids. Per germline, CDR1 MNHNS and CDR2 SASEGT. The V and J ends lost 5 bases and 0 bases, in that order; junction bases with no gene match: 5. CDR3 protein: CASSQQGSSTDTQYF. For the CDR3, the DNA is TGTGCCAGCAGTCAACAGGGGTCTAGCACAGATACGCAGTATTTT.

This clonotype occurred many times. The V call is TRBV5-1, the J call TRBJ2-4; D possibly uses TRBD1 or TRBD2 (5 bases each). Looked up from germline, CDR1 is SGHRS and CDR2 is YFSETQ. CDR3 length: 14 amino acids. Trimming left V 1 base short and J 8 bases short, with 13 bases between. CDR3 protein: CASSLRGDEDIQYF. The CDR3 region has the DNA TGCGCCAGCAGCTTGAGGGGAGATGAGGACATTCAGTACTTC.

This clonotype turned up a few times. The rearrangement uses TRBV6-1 and TRBJ2-5; tentatively, D is TRBD2 (5 bases). This CDR3 region has 13 residues. Germline V gene lookup returns CDR1 MNHNS and CDR2 SASEGT. Trimming took off 5 bases at V and 5 bases at J, with 12 bases between the two ends. CDR3 region: CASSNPGSETQYF. The CDR3, as DNA: TGTGCCAGCAGTAATCCGGGGTCGGAGACCCAGTACTTC.

This clonotype was recorded a few times. V gene TRBV6-5 combines with J gene TRBJ2-7, with TRBD1 matching over 8 bases. CDR3 length equals 12 residues. Germline values: CDR1 MNHEY, CDR2 SVGAGI. V gave up 8 bases and J gave up 4 bases; unmatched junction bases: 4. CDR3 coding DNA: TGTGCCAGCGCAAACAGGGGGTACGAGCAGTACTTC. It yields the protein CASANRGYEQYF.

This clonotype was seen many times. The chain combines TRBV20-1 with TRBJ2-1; 7 bases map to TRBD2. The CDR3 length is 16 residues. After removal of 3 bases from V and 3 bases from J, the junction contained 11 bases not matched to a gene. CDR1 and CDR2 from the germline V gene are DFQATT and SNEGSKA (reference sequence). The CDR3 DNA reads TGCAGTGCTAGTCGTAGGGCTAGCGGATACTACAATGAGCAGTTCTTC. It codes for CSASRRASGYYNEQFF.

The chain couples TRBV7-2 to TRBJ2-6; D gene uncertain. Trimming cost V 4 bases and J 1 base, with 8 bases left between them. Germline assignment: CDR1 SGHTA and CDR2 FQGNSA. The CDR3 runs 15 residues. CDR3 nucleotide sequence: TGTGCCAGCAGCTATCGAAGTTCTGGGGCCAACGTCCTGACTTTC. Amino acids: CASSYRSSGANVLTF.

The V call is TRBV7-2, the J call TRBJ1-5; no firm D call. V lost 2 bases and J 0 bases, leaving 8 bases between the germline ends. Germline V lookup: CDR1 SGHTA, CDR2 FQGNSA. CDR3 length: 15 residues. CDR3 nucleotide sequence: TGTGCCAGCAGCTTATTGGCAGCTAGCAATCAGCCCCAGCATTTT. Amino acids: CASSLLAASNQPQHF. Supplemented by reference TRBV7-2 and TRBJ1-5, the full variable domain reads GAGVSQSPSNKVTEKGKDVELRCDPISGHTALYWYRQSLGQGLEFLIYFQGNSAPDKSGLPSDRFSAERTGGSVSTLTIQRTQQEDSAVYLCASSLLAASNQPQHFGDGTRLSIL.

This clonotype was seen a few times. The chain joins TRBV4-2 to TRBJ2-7; 9 bases fit TRBD2. The CDR3 consists of 16 residues. The V segment lost 3 bases and the J segment 1 base; nucleotides outside the gene matches: 7. Germline V gene sequence: CDR1 LGHNA, CDR2 YNFKEQ. CDR3 residues: CASSHFGTSSSYEQYF. As DNA, the CDR3 is TGTGCCAGCAGCCATTTTGGGACTAGCAGTTCCTACGAGCAGTACTTC.

This clonotype occurred many times. The chain couples TRBV7-2 to TRBJ2-3; TRBD1 or TRBD2 may be the D gene (6 bases each). The CDR3 covers 17 residues. The V gene's germline CDR1 is SGHTA and CDR2 FQGNSA. V gave up 2 bases and J gave up 5 bases, with 20 bases separating them. CDR3 DNA sequence: TGTGCCAGCAGCTTATTGACTCCGGGGGCTACCGGAGATACGCAGTATTTT. Its protein product is CASSLLTPGATGDTQYF.

J is TRBJ1-1 and V is TRBV20-1, with 9 nucleotides matching TRBD1. V was pared by 3 bases and J by 5 bases, with 7 bases of the junction left unmatched. CDR3 length: 14 residues. Germline V CDR1 and CDR2: DFQATT, SNEGSKA (reference sequence). CDR3 protein: CSARLDRGNTEAFF. The CDR3 region has the DNA TGCAGTGCTAGGTTGGACAGGGGAAATACTGAAGCTTTCTTT.